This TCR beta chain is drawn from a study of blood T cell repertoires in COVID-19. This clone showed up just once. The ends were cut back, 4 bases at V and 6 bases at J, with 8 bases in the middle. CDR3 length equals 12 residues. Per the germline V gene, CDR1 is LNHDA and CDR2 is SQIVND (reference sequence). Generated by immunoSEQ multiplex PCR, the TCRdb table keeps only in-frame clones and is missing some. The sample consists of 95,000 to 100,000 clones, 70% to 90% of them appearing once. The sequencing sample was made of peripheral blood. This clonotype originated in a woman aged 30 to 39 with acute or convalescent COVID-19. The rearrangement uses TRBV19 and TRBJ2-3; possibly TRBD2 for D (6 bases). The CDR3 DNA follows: TGTGCCAGTAGTACCGGGGGTGATACGCAGTATTTT. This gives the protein CASSTGGDTQYF.